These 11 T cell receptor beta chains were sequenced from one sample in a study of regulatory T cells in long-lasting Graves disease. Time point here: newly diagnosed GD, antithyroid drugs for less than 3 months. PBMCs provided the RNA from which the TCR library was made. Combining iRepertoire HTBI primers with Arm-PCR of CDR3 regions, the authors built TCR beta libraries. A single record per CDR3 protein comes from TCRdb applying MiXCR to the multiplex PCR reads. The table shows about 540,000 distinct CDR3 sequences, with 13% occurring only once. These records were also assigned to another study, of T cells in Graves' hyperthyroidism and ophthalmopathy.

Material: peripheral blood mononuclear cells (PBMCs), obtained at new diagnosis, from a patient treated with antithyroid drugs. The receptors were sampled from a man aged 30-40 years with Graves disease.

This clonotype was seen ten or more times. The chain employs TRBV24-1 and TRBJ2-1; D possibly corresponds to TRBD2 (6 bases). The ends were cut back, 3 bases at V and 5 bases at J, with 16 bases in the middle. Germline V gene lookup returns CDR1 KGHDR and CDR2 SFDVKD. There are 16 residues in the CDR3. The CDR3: CATSDPGGGTDNEQFF. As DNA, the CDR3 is TGTGCCACCAGTGATCCCGGTGGCGGGACGGACAATGAGCAGTTCTTC.

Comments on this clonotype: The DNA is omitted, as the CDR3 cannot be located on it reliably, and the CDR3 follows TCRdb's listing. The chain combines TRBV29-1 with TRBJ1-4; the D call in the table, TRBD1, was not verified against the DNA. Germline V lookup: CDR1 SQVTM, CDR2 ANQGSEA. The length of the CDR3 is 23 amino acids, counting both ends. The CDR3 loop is CSSRQQHISLQRPPTGANEKLFF.

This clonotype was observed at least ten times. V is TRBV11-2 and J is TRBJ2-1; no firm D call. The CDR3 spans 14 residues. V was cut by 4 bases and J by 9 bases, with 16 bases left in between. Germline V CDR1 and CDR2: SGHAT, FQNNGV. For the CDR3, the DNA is TGTGCCAGCAGCTCACATGAAACCGGGCCTGAGCAGTTCTTC. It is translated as CASSSHETGPEQFF.

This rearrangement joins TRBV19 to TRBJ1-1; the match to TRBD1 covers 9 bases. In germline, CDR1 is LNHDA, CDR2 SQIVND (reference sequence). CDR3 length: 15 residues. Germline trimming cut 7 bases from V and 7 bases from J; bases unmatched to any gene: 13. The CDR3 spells CASNPGGDRADEAFF. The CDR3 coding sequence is TGTGCCAGTAATCCTGGAGGGGACAGGGCGGATGAAGCTTTCTTT.

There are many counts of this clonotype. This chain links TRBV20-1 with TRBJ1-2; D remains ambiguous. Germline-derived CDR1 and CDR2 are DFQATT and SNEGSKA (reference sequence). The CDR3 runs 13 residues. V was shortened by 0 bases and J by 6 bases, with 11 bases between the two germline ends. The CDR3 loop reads CSARERHEDGYTF. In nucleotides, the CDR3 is TGCAGTGCTAGAGAACGACATGAGGATGGCTACACCTTC.

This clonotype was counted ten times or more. In DNA, the CDR3 is TGTGCCAGCAGCGGGACTAGCGGGAGTACGCAGTATTTT. Translation: CASSGTSGSTQYF. The V and J genes are TRBV12-3 or TRBV12-4 and TRBJ2-3; the match to TRBD2 covers 14 bases. Germline trimming cut 6 bases from V and 8 bases from J; bases unmatched to any gene: 1. This CDR3 contains 13 residues.

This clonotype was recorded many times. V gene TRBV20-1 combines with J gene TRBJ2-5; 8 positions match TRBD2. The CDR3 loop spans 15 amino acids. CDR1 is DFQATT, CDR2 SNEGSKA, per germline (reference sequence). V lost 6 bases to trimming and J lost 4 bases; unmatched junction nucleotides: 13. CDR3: CSAEGQRENGETQYF. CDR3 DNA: TGCAGTGCCGAAGGGCAGCGGGAGAACGGAGAGACCCAGTACTTC.

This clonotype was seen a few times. This chain's CDR3 is CASSHRVERTDTQYF. In DNA form, the CDR3 reads TGTGCCAGCAGCCACAGGGTAGAGAGGACAGATACGCAGTATTTT. This chain uses TRBV14 with TRBJ2-3; the D gene is possibly TRBD1 (5 bases). CDR1 and CDR2 (germline): SGHDN, FVKESK. V was cut by 3 bases and J by 3 bases, with 13 bases left in between. CDR3 length: 15 amino acids.

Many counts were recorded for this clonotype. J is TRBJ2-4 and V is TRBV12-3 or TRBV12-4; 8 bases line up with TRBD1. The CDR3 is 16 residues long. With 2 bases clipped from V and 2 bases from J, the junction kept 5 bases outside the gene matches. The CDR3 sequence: CASSLIAGGSKNIQYF. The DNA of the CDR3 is TGTGCCAGCAGTTTAATAGCAGGGGGCTCCAAAAACATTCAGTACTTC.

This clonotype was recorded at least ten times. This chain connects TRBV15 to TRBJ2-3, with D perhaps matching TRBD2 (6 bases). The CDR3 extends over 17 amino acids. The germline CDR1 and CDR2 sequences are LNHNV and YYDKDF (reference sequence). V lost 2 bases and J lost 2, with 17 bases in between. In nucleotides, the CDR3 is TGTGCCACCAGCAGACTGTTGGGAGGACCTCTCACAGATACGCAGTATTTT. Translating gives CATSRLLGGPLTDTQYF.

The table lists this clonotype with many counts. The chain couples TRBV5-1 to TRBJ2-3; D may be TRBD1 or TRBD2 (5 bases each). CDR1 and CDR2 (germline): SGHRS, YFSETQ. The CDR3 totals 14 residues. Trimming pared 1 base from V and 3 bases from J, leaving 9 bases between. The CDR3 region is CASSLIGETDTQYF. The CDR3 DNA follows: TGCGCCAGCAGCTTGATAGGGGAGACAGATACGCAGTATTTT.